Following are 10 T cell receptor beta chains from one sample sequenced in a study of cytotoxic CD8 clonotypes in ibrutinib-treated CLL. Libraries were prepared by immunoSEQ multiplex PCR; TCRdb keeps only in-frame clonotypes and omits some of them. The profile covers roughly 200,000 clones, with approximately 75% appearing a single time and about an eighth taken by the ten largest. Sequenced here: PBMCs, sampled after 12 months of ibrutinib treatment. The source is a human donor with chronic lymphocytic leukemia.

This clone was recorded only once. The chain couples TRBV28 to TRBJ2-5, with D uncertain. V lost 1 base to trimming and J lost 4 bases, with 10 bases between them. The CDR3 is made up of 14 amino acids. CDR1 MDHEN and CDR2 SYDVKM come from the germline V gene. This CDR3 is CASSLSRRGETQYF. The CDR3 DNA reads as TGTGCCAGCAGTTTATCGCGGAGAGGAGAGACCCAGTACTTC.

The chain uses TRBV5-6 and TRBJ1-4; D unresolved. V shed 0 bases and J shed 0 bases, with 3 bases lying between them. The germline CDR1 and CDR2 sequences are SGHDT and YYEEEE. CDR3 size: 14 residues. This CDR3 reads CASSLEATNEKLFF. CDR3 DNA: TGTGCCAGCAGCTTGGAAGCAACTAATGAAAAACTGTTTTTT.

This sequence joins TRBV29-1 and TRBJ1-1; 9 bases agree with TRBD1. Germline values: CDR1 SQVTM, CDR2 ANQGSEA. J lost 0 bases, V lost 7 bases, and 6 bases had no gene match. The CDR3 extends over 14 amino acids. The CDR3 region has the DNA TGCAGCGGACAGGGGGTCCCAATGAACACTGAAGCTTTCTTT. It specifies CSGQGVPMNTEAFF.

This sequence joins TRBV6-5 and TRBJ2-1; TRBD2 matches at 11 bases. With 3 bases clipped from V and 14 bases from J, the junction kept 6 bases outside the gene matches. This CDR3 spans 13 amino acids. Germline V gives CDR1 MNHEY, CDR2 SVGAGI. The CDR3 nucleotides read TGTGCCAGCAGTTATGGGACTAGCGGAAACGAGTTCTTC. Amino acid sequence: CASSYGTSGNEFF.

This clone came up once. The gene calls are TRBV28 and TRBJ1-2; 7 nucleotides align to TRBD1. V lost 5 bases to trimming and J lost 7 bases; unmatched junction nucleotides: 10. In germline, CDR1 is MDHEN, CDR2 SYDVKM. CDR3 length: 14 residues. CDR3 region: CASSRTGHTGGYTF. The DNA for the CDR3 is TGTGCCAGCAGTCGGACAGGCCATACAGGTGGCTACACCTTC.

The chain uses TRBV19 and TRBJ2-1; 7 bases align to TRBD2. This CDR3 is built from 13 residues. V lost 6 bases to trimming and J lost 7 bases; unmatched junction nucleotides: 6. Germline V lookup: CDR1 LNHDA, CDR2 SQIVND (reference sequence). The DNA of the CDR3 is TGTGCCAGTAGCGGGGGAGGGGTTAATGAGCAGTTCTTC. The encoded protein is CASSGGGVNEQFF.

In its sample, this clone was seen a few times. The chain uses TRBV27 and TRBJ1-1; the D is unclear. V was shortened by 7 bases and J by 6 bases, with 18 bases between the two germline ends. The CDR3 covers 14 residues. Looked up from germline, CDR1 is MNHEY and CDR2 is SMNVEV (reference sequence). The CDR3 DNA sequence: TGTGCCAGCACCCGTAGTGCTTTTTTATCTGAAGCTTTCTTT. The encoded protein is CASTRSAFLSEAFF.

The chain carries TRBV27 and TRBJ2-3; 7 bases are shared with TRBD2. There are 16 residues in the CDR3. V shed 7 bases and J 3 bases; nucleotides not matched to a gene: 13. Germline CDR1 is MNHEY and CDR2 is SMNVEV (reference sequence). The CDR3 protein is CASTHLSGGLTDTQYF. The CDR3 nucleotides are TGTGCCAGCACCCACCTTTCGGGAGGACTGACAGATACGCAGTATTTT.

This chain uses TRBV6-1 with TRBJ2-7; 11 bases align to TRBD1. This CDR3 region has 14 residues. Unmatched junction bases numbered 4, after V lost 7 bases and J lost 2 bases. Germline assignment: CDR1 MNHNS and CDR2 SASEGT. The CDR3, as DNA: TGTGCCAGCAAGAGGGACAGGGGGGCCTACGAGCAGTACTTC. Translated, it gives CASKRDRGAYEQYF.

This clone was found once. The chain couples TRBV5-1 to TRBJ1-1; TRBD1 matches at 7 bases. The CDR3 is 14 amino acids. The J segment lost 0 bases and the V segment lost 5 bases, leaving 4 bases of the junction unmatched. The germline gives CDR1 SGHRS, CDR2 YFSETQ. The CDR3 sequence: CASRQGQMNTEAFF. CDR3 in DNA: TGCGCCAGCAGACAGGGACAGATGAACACTGAAGCTTTCTTT. Full variable domain (outside the CDR3, taken from reference TRBV5-1 and TRBJ1-1): KAGVTQTPRYLIKTRGQQVTLSCSPISGHRSVSWYQQTPGQGLQFLFEYFSETQRNKGNFPGRFSGRQFSNSRSEMNVSTLELGDSALYLCASRQGQMNTEAFFGQGTRLTVV.